This T cell receptor beta chain emerged from a study of T cells in Graves' hyperthyroidism and ophthalmopathy. TCR beta CDR3 region amplification was performed from RNA transcripts. HTBI primers were the set used in a first-round RT-PCR of the TCR CDR3. TCRdb processed the multiplex PCR reads anew with MiXCR; each CDR3 protein has one entry. This table has roughly 570,000 distinct CDR3 sequences, roughly 46% appearing once. Germline V gene lookup returns CDR1 SGDLS and CDR2 YYNGEE. This CDR3 is 9 amino acids long. In the case of this clonotype: Antigen specificity is unknown. A junction boundary mismatches the germline segment, possibly from a read error.

Each diagnosis drew on symptoms, thyroxine, TRAb, thyroid ultrasound and orbital computed tomography findings. Study conclusions and caveats: Within blood appeared most thyroid clonotypes that had expanded above 0.001. In the analysis, a 13 V-J model separated ophthalmopathy from stable hyperthyroidism.

Material for sequencing was peripheral blood or thyroid tissue (not recorded which). The J gene is TRBJ2-7, the V gene TRBV9; D not certain. The origin of this receptor is an adult woman with Graves' disease, either hyperthyroidism or ophthalmopathy (not recorded which). The DNA of the CDR3 is TGCCCTCGATCCTACGAGCAGTACTTC. Its translation is CPRSYEQYF.